This TCR beta chain was sequenced during a study of blood T cell repertoires in COVID-19. In the study overall: Acute-phase and convalescent COVID-19 samples originated in the United States, Italy and Spain. Nucleic acid was either cDNA or gDNA, and it came from T cells, B-cell-depleted T cells, or PBMCs.

This clone was detected only once. Original analysis: Scientists estimated how many nucleated cells there were by amplifying reference gene primers. The protocol was immunoSEQ multiplex PCR, while the TCRdb copy is restricted to in-frame clones and leaves out a portion. The DNA was the basis for D and trimming; V, J and clone size are from that table. This sample has hundreds of thousands of clones, with about 89% found just once. Germline loops: CDR1 MNHEY, CDR2 SVGEGT. Unmatched junction bases numbered 8, after V lost 5 bases and J lost 0 bases. The CDR3 consists of 18 residues. This TCR was recovered from a woman in her 50s who had recovered from COVID-19. Sequenced sample: peripheral blood. The chain has TRBV6-2 or TRBV6-3 and TRBJ2-4, with 12 bases aligning to TRBD2. The CDR3: CASSPGTSGPLAKNIQYF. The CDR3 nucleotides read TGTGCCAGCAGTCCCGGGACTAGCGGGCCCTTAGCCAAAAACATTCAGTACTTC.